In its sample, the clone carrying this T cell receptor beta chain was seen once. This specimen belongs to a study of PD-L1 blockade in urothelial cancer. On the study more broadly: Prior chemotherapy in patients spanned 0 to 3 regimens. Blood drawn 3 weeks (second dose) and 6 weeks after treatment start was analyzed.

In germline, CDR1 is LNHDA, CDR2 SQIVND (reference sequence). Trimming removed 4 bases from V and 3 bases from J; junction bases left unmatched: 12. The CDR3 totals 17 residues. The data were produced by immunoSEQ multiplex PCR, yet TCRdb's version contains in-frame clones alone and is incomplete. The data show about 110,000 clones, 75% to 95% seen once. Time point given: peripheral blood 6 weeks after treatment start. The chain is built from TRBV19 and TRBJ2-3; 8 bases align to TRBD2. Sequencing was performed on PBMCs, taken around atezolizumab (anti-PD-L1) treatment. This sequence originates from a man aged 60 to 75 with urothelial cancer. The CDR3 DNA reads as TGTGCCAGTAGTACTGGTATGGGCGGGAGGAAAACAGATACGCAGTATTTT. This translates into CASSTGMGGRKTDTQYF.